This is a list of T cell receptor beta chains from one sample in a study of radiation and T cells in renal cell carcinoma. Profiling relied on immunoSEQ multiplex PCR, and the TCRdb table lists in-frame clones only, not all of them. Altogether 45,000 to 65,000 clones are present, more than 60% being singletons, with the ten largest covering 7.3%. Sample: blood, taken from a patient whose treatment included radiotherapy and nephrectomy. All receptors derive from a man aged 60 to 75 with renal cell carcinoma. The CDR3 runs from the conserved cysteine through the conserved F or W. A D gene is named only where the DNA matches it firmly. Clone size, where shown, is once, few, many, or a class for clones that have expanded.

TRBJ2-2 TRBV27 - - CASSLGRETGELFF TGTGCCAGCAGTTTGGGACGAGAAACCGGGGAGCTGTTTTTT
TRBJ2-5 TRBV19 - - CASSIASGGNQETQYF TGTGCCAGTAGTATAGCCAGTGGGGGAAATCAAGAGACCCAGTACTTC
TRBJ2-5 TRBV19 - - CASSIDRGGETQYF TGTGCCAGTAGTATAGACAGGGGCGGAGAGACCCAGTACTTC
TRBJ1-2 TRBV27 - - CASSSLRDYGYTF TGTGCCAGCAGTTCCCTCAGGGACTATGGCTACACCTTC
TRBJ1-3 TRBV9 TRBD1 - CASGQGVSGNTIYF TGTGCCAGTGGACAGGGCGTCTCTGGAAACACCATATATTTT
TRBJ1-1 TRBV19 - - CASSMTAGRNTEAFF TGTGCCAGTAGTATGACCGCTGGGCGAAACACTGAAGCTTTCTTT
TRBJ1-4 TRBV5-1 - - CASSFSTGRGNEKLFF TGCGCCAGCAGCTTTTCGACGGGGAGAGGTAATGAAAAACTGTTTTTT
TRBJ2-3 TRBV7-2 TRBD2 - CASSLRGISGGSADTQYF TGTGCCAGCAGCTTAAGGGGTATCAGCGGGGGGAGCGCAGATACGCAGTATTTT
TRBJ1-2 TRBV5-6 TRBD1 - CASSWTGNSNYGYTF TGTGCCAGCAGCTGGACAGGGAATTCTAACTATGGCTACACCTTC
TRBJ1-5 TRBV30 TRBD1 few CAWSVGQGVRHF TGTGCCTGGAGTGTTGGACAGGGGGTCAGACATTTT
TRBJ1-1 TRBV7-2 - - CASSLEPTSGMKGTEAFF TGTGCCAGCAGCTTAGAGCCGACTTCCGGGATGAAGGGCACTGAAGCTTTCTTT
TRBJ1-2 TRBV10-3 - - CAIMNPTFNYGYTF TGTGCCATCATGAACCCCACTTTTAACTATGGCTACACCTTC
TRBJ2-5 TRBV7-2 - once CASSRAIQEETQYF TGTGCCAGCAGTAGAGCAATACAGGAAGAGACCCAGTACTTC
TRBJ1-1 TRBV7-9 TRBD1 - CASSPRQGAAPEAFF TGTGCCAGCAGCCCGAGACAGGGGGCGGCACCTGAAGCTTTCTTT
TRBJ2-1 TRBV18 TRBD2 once CASSPPGLAGGTYNEQFF TGTGCCAGCTCACCACCGGGACTAGCGGGAGGGACCTACAATGAGCAGTTCTTC
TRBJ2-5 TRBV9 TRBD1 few CASSPQTGWLETQYF TGTGCCAGCAGCCCTCAGACAGGGTGGTTGGAGACCCAGTACTTC
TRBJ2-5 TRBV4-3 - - CASSQDPASTGETQYF TGCGCCAGCAGCCAAGATCCGGCTAGTACGGGGGAGACCCAGTACTTC
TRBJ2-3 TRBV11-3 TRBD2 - CASSPNLAGYTDTQYF TGTGCCAGCAGCCCCAACCTAGCGGGGTACACAGATACGCAGTATTTT
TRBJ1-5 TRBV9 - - CASSVTGRDQPQHF TGTGCCAGCAGCGTAACAGGCCGAGATCAGCCCCAGCATTTT
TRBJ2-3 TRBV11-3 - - CASSPGGTDTQYF TGTGCCAGCAGCCCGGGGGGCACAGATACGCAGTATTTT